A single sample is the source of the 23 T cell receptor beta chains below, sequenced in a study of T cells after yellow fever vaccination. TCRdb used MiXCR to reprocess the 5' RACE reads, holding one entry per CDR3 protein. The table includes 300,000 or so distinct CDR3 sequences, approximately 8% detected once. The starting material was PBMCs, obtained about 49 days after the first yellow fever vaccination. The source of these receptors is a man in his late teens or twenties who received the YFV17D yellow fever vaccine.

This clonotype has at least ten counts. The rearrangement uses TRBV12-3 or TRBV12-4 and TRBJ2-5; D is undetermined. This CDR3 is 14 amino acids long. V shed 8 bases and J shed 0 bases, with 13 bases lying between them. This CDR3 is CASGIYGDQETQYF. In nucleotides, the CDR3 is TGTGCCAGCGGGATTTATGGTGACCAAGAGACCCAGTACTTC.

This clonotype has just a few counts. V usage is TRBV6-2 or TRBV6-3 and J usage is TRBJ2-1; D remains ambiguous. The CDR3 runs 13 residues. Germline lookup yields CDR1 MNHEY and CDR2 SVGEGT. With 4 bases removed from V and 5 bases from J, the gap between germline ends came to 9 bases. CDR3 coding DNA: TGTGCCAGCAGTTTTCGACTGCACAATGAGCAGTTCTTC. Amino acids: CASSFRLHNEQFF.

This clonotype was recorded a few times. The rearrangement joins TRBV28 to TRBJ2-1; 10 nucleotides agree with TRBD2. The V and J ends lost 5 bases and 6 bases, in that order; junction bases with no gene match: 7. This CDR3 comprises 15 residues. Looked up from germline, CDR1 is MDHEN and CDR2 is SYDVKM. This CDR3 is CASSDWTSGFNEQFF. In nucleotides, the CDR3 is TGTGCCAGCAGTGACTGGACTAGCGGATTCAATGAGCAGTTCTTC.

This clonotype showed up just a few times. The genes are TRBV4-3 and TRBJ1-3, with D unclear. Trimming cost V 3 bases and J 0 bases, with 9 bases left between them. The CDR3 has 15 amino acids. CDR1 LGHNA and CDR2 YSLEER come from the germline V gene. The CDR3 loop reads CASSQSGFSGNTIYF. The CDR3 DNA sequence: TGCGCCAGCAGCCAGTCCGGGTTCTCTGGAAACACCATATATTTT.

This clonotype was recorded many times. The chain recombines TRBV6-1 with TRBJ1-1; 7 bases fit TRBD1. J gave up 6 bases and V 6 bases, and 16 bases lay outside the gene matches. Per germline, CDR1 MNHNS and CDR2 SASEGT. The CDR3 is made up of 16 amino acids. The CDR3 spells CASSRTEPNRGAEAFF. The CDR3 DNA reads TGTGCCAGCAGCCGAACTGAACCGAACAGGGGCGCTGAAGCTTTCTTT.

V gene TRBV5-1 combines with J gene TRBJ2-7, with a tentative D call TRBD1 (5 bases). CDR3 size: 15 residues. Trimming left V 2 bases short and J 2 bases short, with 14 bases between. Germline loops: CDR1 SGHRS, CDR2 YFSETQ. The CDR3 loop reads CASSFEAGQPYEQYF. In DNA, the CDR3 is TGCGCCAGCAGCTTTGAGGCAGGACAACCCTACGAGCAGTACTTC.

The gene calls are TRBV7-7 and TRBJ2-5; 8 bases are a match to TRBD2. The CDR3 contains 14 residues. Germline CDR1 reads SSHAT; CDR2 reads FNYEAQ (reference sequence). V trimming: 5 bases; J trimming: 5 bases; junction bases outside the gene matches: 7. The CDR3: CASSIGAGVETQYF. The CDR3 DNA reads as TGTGCCAGCAGCATCGGAGCGGGGGTGGAGACCCAGTACTTC. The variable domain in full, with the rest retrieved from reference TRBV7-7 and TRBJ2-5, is GAGVSQSPRYKVTKRGQDVTLRCDPISSHATLYWYQQALGQGPEFLTYFNYEAQPDKSGLPSDRFSAERPEGSISTLTIQRTEQRDSAMYRCASSIGAGVETQYFGPGTRLLVL.

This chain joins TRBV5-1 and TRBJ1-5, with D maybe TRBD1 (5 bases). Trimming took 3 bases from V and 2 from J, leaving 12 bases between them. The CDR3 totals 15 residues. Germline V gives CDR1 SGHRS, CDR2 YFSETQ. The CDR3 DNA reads TGCGCCAGCAGCTCCTCCGGGGGTCGCAATCAGCCCCAGCATTTT. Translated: CASSSSGGRNQPQHF. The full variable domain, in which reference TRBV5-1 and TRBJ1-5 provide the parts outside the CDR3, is KAGVTQTPRYLIKTRGQQVTLSCSPISGHRSVSWYQQTPGQGLQFLFEYFSETQRNKGNFPGRFSGRQFSNSRSEMNVSTLELGDSALYLCASSSSGGRNQPQHFGDGTRLSIL.

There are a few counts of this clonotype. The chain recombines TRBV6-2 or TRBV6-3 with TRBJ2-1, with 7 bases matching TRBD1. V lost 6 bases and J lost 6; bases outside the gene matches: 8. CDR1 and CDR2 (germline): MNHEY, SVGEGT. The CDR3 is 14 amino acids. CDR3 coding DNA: TGTGCCAGCAGCCGCTACAGGGGTGGCAATGAGCAGTTCTTC. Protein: CASSRYRGGNEQFF.

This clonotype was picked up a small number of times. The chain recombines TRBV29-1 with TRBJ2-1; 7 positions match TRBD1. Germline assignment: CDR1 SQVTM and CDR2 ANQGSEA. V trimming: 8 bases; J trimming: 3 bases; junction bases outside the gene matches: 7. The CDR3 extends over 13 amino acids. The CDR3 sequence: CSLRGRFYNEQFF. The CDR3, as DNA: TGCAGCCTGAGGGGGCGCTTCTACAATGAGCAGTTCTTC.

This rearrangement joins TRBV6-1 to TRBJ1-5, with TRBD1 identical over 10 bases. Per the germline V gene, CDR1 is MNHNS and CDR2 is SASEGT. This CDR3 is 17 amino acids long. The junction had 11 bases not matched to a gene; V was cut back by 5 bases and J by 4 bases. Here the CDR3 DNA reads TGTGCCAGCAGTCAAGACAGGGGGCGAATAGGAAATCAGCCCCAGCATTTT. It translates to CASSQDRGRIGNQPQHF.

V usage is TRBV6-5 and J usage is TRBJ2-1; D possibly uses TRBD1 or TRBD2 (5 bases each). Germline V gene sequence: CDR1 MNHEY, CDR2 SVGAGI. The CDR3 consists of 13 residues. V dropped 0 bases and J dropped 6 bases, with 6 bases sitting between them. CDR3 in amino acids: CASSYSGANEQFF. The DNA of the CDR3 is TGTGCCAGCAGTTACTCCGGGGCCAATGAGCAGTTCTTC.

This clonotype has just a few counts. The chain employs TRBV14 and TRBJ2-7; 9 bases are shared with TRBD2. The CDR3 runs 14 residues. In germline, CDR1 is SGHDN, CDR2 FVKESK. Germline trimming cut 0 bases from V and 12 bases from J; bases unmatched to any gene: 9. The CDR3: CASSQDQRGASSYV. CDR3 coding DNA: TGTGCCAGCAGCCAAGATCAGCGGGGGGCCTCGTCGTACGTC.

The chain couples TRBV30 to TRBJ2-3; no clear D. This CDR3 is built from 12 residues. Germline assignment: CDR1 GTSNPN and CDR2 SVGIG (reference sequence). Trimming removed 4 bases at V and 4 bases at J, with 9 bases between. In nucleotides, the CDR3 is TGTGCCTGGAAAGTTTCCGCAGATACGCAGTATTTT. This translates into CAWKVSADTQYF.

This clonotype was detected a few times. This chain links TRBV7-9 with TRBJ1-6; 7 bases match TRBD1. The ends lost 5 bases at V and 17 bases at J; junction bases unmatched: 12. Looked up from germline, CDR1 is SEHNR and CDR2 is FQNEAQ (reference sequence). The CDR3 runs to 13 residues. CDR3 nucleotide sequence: TGTGCCAGCAGCGAGGGGGCAAGGGGGACGGTCCACTTT. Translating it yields CASSEGARGTVHF.

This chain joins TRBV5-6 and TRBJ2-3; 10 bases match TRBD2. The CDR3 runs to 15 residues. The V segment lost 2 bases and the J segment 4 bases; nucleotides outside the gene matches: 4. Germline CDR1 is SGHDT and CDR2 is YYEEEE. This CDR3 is CASSLRLAGADTQYF. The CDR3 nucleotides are TGTGCCAGCAGCTTAAGACTAGCGGGTGCAGATACGCAGTATTTT. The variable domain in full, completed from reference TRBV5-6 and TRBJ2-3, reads DAGVTQSPTHLIKTRGQQVTLRCSPKSGHDTVSWYQQALGQGPQFIFQYYEEEERQRGNFPDRFSGHQFPNYSSELNVNALLLGDSALYLCASSLRLAGADTQYFGPGTRLTVL.

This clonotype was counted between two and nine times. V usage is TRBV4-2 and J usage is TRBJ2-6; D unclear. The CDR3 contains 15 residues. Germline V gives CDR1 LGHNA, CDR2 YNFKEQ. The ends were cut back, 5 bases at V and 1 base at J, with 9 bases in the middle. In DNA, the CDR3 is TGTGCCAGCAGCTCCGCCTTTTCTGGGGCCAACGTCCTGACTTTC. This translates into CASSSAFSGANVLTF.

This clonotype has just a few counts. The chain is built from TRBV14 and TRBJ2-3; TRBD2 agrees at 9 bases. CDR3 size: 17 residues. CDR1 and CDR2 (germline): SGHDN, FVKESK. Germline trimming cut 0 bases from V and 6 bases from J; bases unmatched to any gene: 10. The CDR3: CASSQDLSSGVWDTQYF. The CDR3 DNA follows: TGTGCCAGCAGCCAAGATCTGTCTAGCGGGGTCTGGGATACGCAGTATTTT.

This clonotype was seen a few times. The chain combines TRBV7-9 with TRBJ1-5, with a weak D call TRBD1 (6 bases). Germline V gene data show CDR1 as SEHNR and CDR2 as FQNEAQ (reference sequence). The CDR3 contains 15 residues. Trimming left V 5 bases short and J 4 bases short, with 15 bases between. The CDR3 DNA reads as TGTGCCAGCAGCCCTTCGGGACAAAATAATCAGCCCCAGCATTTT. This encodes CASSPSGQNNQPQHF.

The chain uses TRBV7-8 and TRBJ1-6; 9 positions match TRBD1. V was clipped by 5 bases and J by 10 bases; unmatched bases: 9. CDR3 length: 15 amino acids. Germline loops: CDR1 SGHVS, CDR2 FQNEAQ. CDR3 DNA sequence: TGTGCCAGCAGCACAGCCCGGGACAGGGTCTCACCCCTCCACTTT. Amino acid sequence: CASSTARDRVSPLHF.

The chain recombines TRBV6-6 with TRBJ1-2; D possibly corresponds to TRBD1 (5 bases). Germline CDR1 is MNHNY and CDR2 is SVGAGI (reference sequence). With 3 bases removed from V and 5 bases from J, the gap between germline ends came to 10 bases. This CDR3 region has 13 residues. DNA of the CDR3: TGTGCCAGCAGTTATCAGGACAATTATGGCTACACCTTC. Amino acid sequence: CASSYQDNYGYTF.

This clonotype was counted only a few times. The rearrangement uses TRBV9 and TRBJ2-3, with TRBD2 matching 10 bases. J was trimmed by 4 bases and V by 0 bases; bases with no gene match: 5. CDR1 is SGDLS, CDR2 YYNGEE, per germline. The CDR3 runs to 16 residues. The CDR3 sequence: CASSVEASGGADTQYF. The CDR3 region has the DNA TGTGCCAGCAGCGTAGAGGCTAGCGGGGGTGCAGATACGCAGTATTTT.

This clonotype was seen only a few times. CDR3 protein: CASSSYPPSGALTDTQYF. The DNA of the CDR3 is TGCGCCAGCAGCTCCTACCCCCCCAGCGGGGCCCTCACAGATACGCAGTATTTT. The chain carries TRBV5-1 and TRBJ2-3; 7 bases align to TRBD2. This CDR3 contains 18 residues. V trimming: 3 bases; J trimming: 2 bases; junction bases outside the gene matches: 15. Germline-derived CDR1 and CDR2 are SGHRS and YFSETQ.